This entry lists 18 T cell receptor beta chains sequenced from one sample in a study of T cell responses to AZD1222 COVID-19 vaccine. Only in-frame clones appear in the TCRdb table, and some are missing; sequencing was by immunoSEQ multiplex PCR. The sample includes around 91,000 clones, more than 70% of them seen just once. The sequences come from peripheral blood, collected on day 0 of AZD1222 vaccination. These receptors all come from an adult in good health.

This rearrangement joins TRBV24-1 to TRBJ2-5, with 10 bases aligning to TRBD2. Germline assignment: CDR1 KGHDR and CDR2 SFDVKD. V lost 7 bases, J lost 4 bases, and 2 bases stayed unmatched. This CDR3 is 13 amino acids long. CDR3: CATRPSGRETQYF. In nucleotides, the CDR3 is TGTGCCACCAGACCTAGCGGGAGAGAGACCCAGTACTTC.

The chain joins TRBV5-1 to TRBJ1-2; perhaps TRBD1 as D (5 bases). Germline values: CDR1 SGHRS, CDR2 YFSETQ. This CDR3 is built from 14 residues. Trimming left V 3 bases short and J 5 bases short, with 14 bases between. Here the CDR3 reads CASSSGGSEYGYTF. The CDR3 nucleotides read TGCGCCAGCAGCTCGGGGGGTTCGGAATATGGCTACACCTTC.

The rearrangement uses TRBV5-8 and TRBJ1-2; D is ambiguous. The germline V gene has CDR1 SGHTS and CDR2 YDEGEE. This CDR3 is 15 amino acids long. V dropped 4 bases and J dropped 0 bases, with 13 bases sitting between them. CDR3 DNA: TGTGCCAGCAGCCCGCCGGGAAGGACTAACTATGGCTACACCTTC. Its translation: CASSPPGRTNYGYTF.

The chain has TRBV28 and TRBJ1-2; 9 nucleotides line up with TRBD1. The J segment lost 4 bases and the V segment lost 7 bases, leaving 4 bases of the junction unmatched. Per germline, CDR1 MDHEN and CDR2 SYDVKM. This CDR3 region has 13 residues. The CDR3 coding sequence is TGTGCCAGCACCTTGACAGGGGGCTATGGCTACACCTTC. Protein sequence: CASTLTGGYGYTF.

This rearrangement joins TRBV25-1 to TRBJ2-2, with 12 nucleotides matching TRBD2. V lost 4 bases, J lost 6 bases, and 3 bases stayed unmatched. From germline, CDR1 is MGHDK and CDR2 SYGVNS. This CDR3 spans 15 amino acids. The CDR3 bases are TGTGCCAGCAGTGGACTAGCGGGAGCCTCCGGGGAGCTGTTTTTT. Its protein product is CASSGLAGASGELFF.

V and J are TRBV5-4 and TRBJ1-1, with D possibly being TRBD1 (6 bases). Looked up from germline, CDR1 is SGHNT and CDR2 is YYREEE (reference sequence). Trimming pared 0 bases from V and 1 base from J, leaving 10 bases between. The CDR3 sequence is 15 residues long. The CDR3 region has the DNA TGTGCCAGCAGCTTGGAGGGGGGTAGGAACACTGAAGCTTTCTTT. Protein product: CASSLEGGRNTEAFF.

This chain links TRBV19 with TRBJ2-5, with D perhaps matching TRBD1 (6 bases). CDR3 size: 15 residues. Germline CDR1 and CDR2: LNHDA and SQIVND (reference sequence). V shed 5 bases and J shed 2 bases, with 15 bases lying between them. The CDR3 spells CASSDDRYPQETQYF. The CDR3 nucleotides are TGTGCCAGTAGTGACGACAGGTACCCTCAAGAGACCCAGTACTTC.

The chain uses TRBV7-2 and TRBJ2-3, with D perhaps matching TRBD2 (6 bases). This CDR3 has 14 residues. The V end was cut by 1 base, the J end by 6 bases, with 11 bases between. Looked up from germline, CDR1 is SGHTA and CDR2 is FQGNSA. CDR3 residues: CASSLVLGGDTQYF. In DNA, the CDR3 is TGTGCCAGCAGCTTAGTACTAGGAGGGGATACGCAGTATTTT.

The rearrangement links TRBV29-1 to TRBJ2-7; maybe TRBD2 (5 bases). CDR3 length: 11 residues. Looked up from germline, CDR1 is SQVTM and CDR2 is ANQGSEA. Trimming removed 4 bases at V and 6 bases at J, with 10 bases between. CDR3 nucleotide sequence: TGCAGCGTTGTGTTCGGGGTCGAGCAGTACTTC. Translating it yields CSVVFGVEQYF.

The V gene is TRBV13, the J gene TRBJ2-3; D tentatively fits TRBD1 or TRBD2 (5 bases each). Germline V lookup: CDR1 PRHDT, CDR2 FYEKMQ (reference sequence). V was cut by 4 bases and J by 4 bases, with 9 bases left in between. The CDR3 length is 13 residues. Here the CDR3 DNA reads TGTGCCAGCAGCTACCGAGGGGCAGATACGCAGTATTTT. This gives the protein CASSYRGADTQYF.

CDR3 region: CASSGQENQPQHF. The CDR3 DNA sequence: TGTGCCAGCTCAGGACAGGAGAATCAGCCCCAGCATTTT. The rearrangement joins TRBV18 to TRBJ1-5, with 7 bases that match TRBD1. J was trimmed by 4 bases and V by 5 bases; bases with no gene match: 2. CDR1 and CDR2 (germline): KGHSH, LQKENI. The CDR3 contains 13 residues.

The chain carries TRBV7-3 and TRBJ2-1, with D perhaps TRBD1 or TRBD2 (5 bases each). The germline CDR1 and CDR2 sequences are SGHTA and FQGTGA. This CDR3 has 19 residues. The germline V and J ends were trimmed by 2 bases and 0 bases, with 20 bases remaining between them. The CDR3 nucleotides read TGTGCCAGCAGCTTATCTTCTTTCGAGGGGTGGTCCTCCTACAATGAGCAGTTCTTC. Translated, it gives CASSLSSFEGWSSYNEQFF.

The chain combines TRBV27 with TRBJ2-4, with D possibly matching TRBD2 (5 bases). Trimming removed 3 bases from V and 0 bases from J, with 15 bases in between. The CDR3 is 17 amino acids. Germline V gene sequence: CDR1 MNHEY, CDR2 SMNVEV (reference sequence). The CDR3 bases are TGTGCCAGCAGTTTCTGGGCGGGCCCCTTAGCCAAAAACATTCAGTACTTC. Translating it yields CASSFWAGPLAKNIQYF.

The V and J genes are TRBV5-5 and TRBJ2-5; D is unclear. The CDR3 is 13 residues long. Looked up from germline, CDR1 is SGHKS and CDR2 is YYEKEE (reference sequence). The V gene lost 4 bases and the J gene lost 5 bases, with 12 bases spanning the gap. The CDR3 spells CASSHGTTETQYF. In DNA form, the CDR3 reads TGTGCCAGCAGCCACGGCACAACGGAGACCCAGTACTTC.

The CDR3 here is CASSDPPNQPQHF. The CDR3 DNA reads TGTGCCAGCAGTGACCCACCCAATCAGCCCCAGCATTTT. The rearrangement joins TRBV28 to TRBJ1-5; D is undetermined. This CDR3 is built from 13 residues. Trimming cost V 5 bases and J 3 bases, with 8 bases left between them. CDR1 MDHEN and CDR2 SYDVKM come from the germline V gene.

This rearrangement joins TRBV28 to TRBJ2-7; tentative D call: TRBD2 (5 bases). The CDR3 length is 15 residues. Trimming cost V 4 bases and J 7 bases, with 20 bases left between them. The germline V gene encodes CDR1 MDHEN and CDR2 SYDVKM. The CDR3 DNA is TGTGCCAGCAGTTCGGGATCAACCCCCCGAGGGGAGCAGTACTTC. As protein: CASSSGSTPRGEQYF.

The chain employs TRBV7-9 and TRBJ2-3; 9 bases map to TRBD2. V lost 5 bases, J lost 1 base, and 1 base stayed unmatched. Germline assignment: CDR1 SEHNR and CDR2 FQNEAQ (reference sequence). There are 14 residues in the CDR3. CDR3: CASSRTSGTDTQYF. In DNA, the CDR3 is TGTGCCAGCAGCCGGACTAGCGGCACAGATACGCAGTATTTT. The complete variable domain, with remaining parts taken from reference TRBV7-9 and TRBJ2-3, reads DTGVSQNPRHKITKRGQNVTFRCDPISEHNRLYWYRQTLGQGPEFLTYFQNEAQLEKSRLLSDRFSAERPKGSFSTLEIQRTEQGDSAMYLCASSRTSGTDTQYFGPGTRLTVL.

This clone was seen only once. The CDR3 DNA follows: TGTGCCAGCAGCCCTAAACAGGCCCCCCAAGAGACCCAGTACTTC. Translated: CASSPKQAPQETQYF. The rearrangement links TRBV14 to TRBJ2-5, with D perhaps TRBD1 (5 bases). The CDR3 is 15 amino acids. The V gene lost 4 bases and the J gene lost 1 base, with 13 bases spanning the gap. Germline-derived CDR1 and CDR2 are SGHDN and FVKESK.